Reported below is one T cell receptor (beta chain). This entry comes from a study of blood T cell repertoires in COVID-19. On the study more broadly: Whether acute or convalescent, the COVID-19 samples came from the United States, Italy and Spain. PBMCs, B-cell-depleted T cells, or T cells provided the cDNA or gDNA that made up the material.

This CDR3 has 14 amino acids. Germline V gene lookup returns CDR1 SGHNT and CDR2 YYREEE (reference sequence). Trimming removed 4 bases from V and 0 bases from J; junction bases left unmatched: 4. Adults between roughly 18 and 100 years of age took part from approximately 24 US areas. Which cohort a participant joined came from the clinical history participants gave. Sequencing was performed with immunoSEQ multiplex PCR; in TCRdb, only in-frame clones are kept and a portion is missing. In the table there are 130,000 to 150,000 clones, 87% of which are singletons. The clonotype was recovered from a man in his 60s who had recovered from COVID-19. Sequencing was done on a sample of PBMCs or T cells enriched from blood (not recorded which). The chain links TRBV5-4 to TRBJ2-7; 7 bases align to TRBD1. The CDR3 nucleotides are TGTGCCAGCAGCAAGACAGGGCCCTCCTACGAGCAGTACTTC. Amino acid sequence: CASSKTGPSYEQYF.